This TCR beta chain was recovered during a study of blood T cell repertoires in COVID-19. The data were produced by immunoSEQ multiplex PCR, yet TCRdb's version contains in-frame clones alone and is incomplete. The table includes more than 200,000 clones, more than 65% detected once. V shed 0 bases and J shed 2 bases, with 21 bases lying between them. Germline lookup yields CDR1 SGDLS and CDR2 YYNGEE. The CDR3 extends over 19 amino acids. This clone was detected only once. The source material was peripheral blood. This TCR was sampled from a woman aged 40 to 50 who had recovered from COVID-19. The V and J genes are TRBV9 and TRBJ1-3; D not certain. The CDR3 DNA is TGTGCCAGCAGCGTAGGCCCCCATCAGAGGGCAAACCCTGGAAACACCATATATTTT. This gives the protein CASSVGPHQRANPGNTIYF. Supplemented by reference TRBV9 and TRBJ1-3, the full variable domain reads DSGVTQTPKHLITATGQRVTLRCSPRSGDLSVYWYQQSLDQGLQFLIQYYNGEERAKGNILERFSAQQFPDLHSELNLSSLELGDSALYFCASSVGPHQRANPGNTIYFGEGSWLTVV.